The 24 T cell receptor beta chains below all came from one sample that was sequenced in a study of immune evolution from preneoplasia to lung adenocarcinoma. Sequenced by immunoSEQ multiplex PCR; TCRdb stores in-frame clones only, minus some. The sample holds fewer than 8,000 clones, 79% seen once. Sequenced input: FFPE invasive lung adenocarcinoma tissue. These TCRs come from a person in their 40s with lung adenocarcinoma.

The CDR3 here is CSVARKHTDTQYF. DNA of the CDR3: TGCAGCGTTGCCCGAAAACACACAGATACGCAGTATTTT. The gene calls are TRBV29-1 and TRBJ2-3; D call uncertain. Germline loops: CDR1 SQVTM, CDR2 ANQGSEA. CDR3 size: 13 residues. V lost 4 bases to trimming and J lost 2 bases, with 10 bases between them.

This chain uses TRBV4-1 with TRBJ1-1; D perhaps matches TRBD1 (6 bases). Germline CDR1 MGHRA, CDR2 YSYEKL. The CDR3 runs 15 residues. The V end lost 1 base, the J end lost 1 base, and 10 bases lay between the germline ends. The CDR3 nucleotides are TGCGCCAGCAGCCAAGGGACAGAGACGAACACTGAAGCTTTCTTT. It encodes CASSQGTETNTEAFF.

The chain is built from TRBV4-2 and TRBJ1-1; D gene uncertain. The V end was cut by 2 bases, the J end by 1 base, with 14 bases between. Looked up from germline, CDR1 is LGHNA and CDR2 is YNFKEQ. The CDR3 consists of 16 residues. In DNA, the CDR3 is TGTGCCAGCAGCCAAAAAAACACGGATTGGAACACTGAAGCTTTCTTT. Translation gives CASSQKNTDWNTEAFF.

CDR3 loop: CAWSGGRGRNQPQHF. CDR3 coding DNA: TGTGCCTGGAGTGGAGGTCGGGGCCGCAATCAGCCCCAGCATTTT. The rearrangement links TRBV30 to TRBJ1-5, with D possibly matching TRBD1 (5 bases). CDR3 length: 15 amino acids. CDR1 GTSNPN and CDR2 SVGIG come from the germline V gene (reference sequence). Trimming removed 1 base at V and 2 bases at J, with 12 bases between.

The chain joins TRBV5-8 to TRBJ2-5; D gene ambiguous. Germline V gene data show CDR1 as SGHTS and CDR2 as YDEGEE. CDR3 size: 11 residues. The V and J ends lost 6 bases and 3 bases respectively, with 6 bases between them. CDR3 sequence reads: CASTLKETQYF. The CDR3 coding sequence is TGTGCCAGCACGCTTAAAGAGACCCAGTACTTC.

The chain uses TRBV5-1 and TRBJ2-7; D is perhaps TRBD2 (7 bases). The V gene's germline CDR1 is SGHRS and CDR2 YFSETQ. Between the trimmed V and J ends, which lost 4 bases and 5 bases, there was a span of 13 bases. CDR3 length: 13 residues. CDR3 residues: CASSPWGGHEQYF. In DNA, the CDR3 is TGCGCCAGCAGCCCCTGGGGGGGCCACGAGCAGTACTTC.

The chain is built from TRBV2 and TRBJ2-2; no clear D. V lost 4 bases and J lost 4, with 10 bases in between. CDR3 length: 14 residues. The germline V gene encodes CDR1 SNHLY and CDR2 FYNNEI. The CDR3 DNA sequence: TGTGCCAGCAGTGTTCGGGTTGGCACCGGGGAGCTGTTTTTT. Amino acids: CASSVRVGTGELFF.

The V gene is TRBV7-2, the J gene TRBJ2-3; 12 bases agree with TRBD2. CDR1 is SGHTA and CDR2 is FQGNSA in the germline V gene. The CDR3 consists of 14 residues. With 6 bases clipped from V and 6 bases from J, the junction kept 4 bases outside the gene matches. The CDR3 nucleotides read TGTGCCAGCAGTTCTAGCGGGGGGGCGGATACGCAGTATTTT. Translated: CASSSSGGADTQYF.

The chain uses TRBV18 and TRBJ2-5, with unresolved D. CDR1 is KGHSH, CDR2 LQKENI, per germline. V was clipped by 3 bases and J by 3 bases, with 2 bases between them. The CDR3 covers 11 residues. CDR3 sequence: CASSPKETQYF. DNA for the CDR3: TGTGCCAGCTCACCGAAAGAGACCCAGTACTTC.

The chain employs TRBV29-1 and TRBJ1-1; 8 bases align to TRBD1. Germline CDR1 and CDR2: SQVTM and ANQGSEA. Losses at the gene ends were 4 bases for V and 1 base for J; bases not matched to a gene: 8. The CDR3 is 15 residues long. CDR3 nucleotide sequence: TGCAGCGTTGCCTCGGGACAGGTTCAGAACACTGAAGCTTTCTTT. Residues: CSVASGQVQNTEAFF.

The chain couples TRBV5-1 to TRBJ1-1; D remains ambiguous. The germline V and J ends were trimmed by 0 bases and 5 bases, with 14 bases remaining between them. The CDR3 has 15 amino acids. Germline loops: CDR1 SGHRS, CDR2 YFSETQ. This CDR3 reads CASSLDPSGGTEAFF. As DNA, the CDR3 is TGCGCCAGCAGCTTGGACCCGAGTGGCGGTACTGAAGCTTTCTTT.

V usage is TRBV5-6 and J usage is TRBJ2-5; TRBD1 or TRBD2 may be the D gene (5 bases each). The CDR3 is 14 amino acids. The germline V gene encodes CDR1 SGHDT and CDR2 YYEEEE. Trimming removed 3 bases at V and 10 bases at J, with 19 bases between. In DNA form, the CDR3 reads TGTGCCAGCAGCTCTGGGACCCGCCGATTTGACCAGTACTTC. Translation: CASSSGTRRFDQYF.

The V gene is TRBV15, the J gene TRBJ2-1; D unresolved. Trimming took off 0 bases at V and 9 bases at J, with 12 bases between the two ends. Germline CDR1 and CDR2: LNHNV and YYDKDF (reference sequence). The CDR3 is made up of 14 amino acids. The CDR3 spells CATSRELSFSEQFF. CDR3 nucleotides: TGTGCCACCAGCAGAGAGTTGTCGTTCAGTGAGCAGTTCTTC.

A single count supports this clone. The DNA is omitted, as the CDR3 cannot be located on it reliably, and the CDR3 follows TCRdb's listing. CDR3: CASSTSGEGNEQFF. The chain employs TRBV6-4 and TRBJ2-1; the D call TRBD2 from the table was never checked on the DNA. CDR1 and CDR2 (germline): MRHNA, SNTAGT. Including both end residues, the CDR3 is 14 amino acids long.

This clone has a single count. CDR3: CASSEVTGRDEQFF. For the CDR3, the DNA is TGTGCCAGCAGTGAAGTAACCGGAAGGGATGAGCAGTTCTTC. This chain joins TRBV6-1 and TRBJ2-1, with D unclear. Trimming shortened V by 1 base and J by 8 bases, and 12 bases separated the two germline ends. The CDR3 is made up of 14 amino acids. The germline CDR1 and CDR2 sequences are MNHNS and SASEGT.

V and J are TRBV20-1 and TRBJ2-7; D possibly corresponds to TRBD1 (5 bases). Germline V gene data show CDR1 as DFQATT and CDR2 as SNEGSKA (reference sequence). There are 10 residues in the CDR3. The germline V and J ends were trimmed by 5 bases and 4 bases, with 6 bases remaining between them. This CDR3 is CSASGYEQYF. The CDR3 DNA follows: TGCAGTGCTTCAGGGTACGAGCAGTACTTC.

The chain couples TRBV7-2 to TRBJ2-3, with 7 nucleotides matching TRBD2. This CDR3 is built from 13 residues. The germline CDR1 and CDR2 sequences are SGHTA and FQGNSA. V shed 4 bases, J shed 7 bases, and the junction held 5 bases outside the gene matches. The CDR3 DNA reads TGTGCCAGCAGCTATCTAGCGGAGTATACGCAGTATTTT. Its translation: CASSYLAEYTQYF. Together with reference TRBV7-2 and TRBJ2-3, the CDR3 gives the full variable domain: GAGVSQSPSNKVTEKGKDVELRCDPISGHTALYWYRQSLGQGLEFLIYFQGNSAPDKSGLPSDRFSAERTGGSVSTLTIQRTQQEDSAVYLCASSYLAEYTQYFGPGTRLTVL.

The V and J genes are TRBV2 and TRBJ2-1; no firm D call. Between the trimmed V and J ends, which lost 6 bases and 0 bases, there was a span of 6 bases. CDR1 SNHLY and CDR2 FYNNEI come from the germline V gene. This CDR3 region has 13 residues. The CDR3 coding sequence is TGTGCCAGCAGGCAAAGCTCCTACAATGAGCAGTTCTTC. Translation: CASRQSSYNEQFF.

This clone was recorded once. The chain is built from TRBV5-1 and TRBJ1-6, with a tentative D call TRBD1 (6 bases). The CDR3 sequence is 16 residues long. V lost 2 bases to trimming and J lost 7 bases, with 16 bases between them. CDR1 and CDR2 from the germline V gene are SGHRS and YFSETQ. For the CDR3, the DNA is TGCGCCAGCAGCTTTTCTGCAGGGCAGGGGAATTCACCCCTCCACTTT. Protein product: CASSFSAGQGNSPLHF.

This chain links TRBV2 with TRBJ2-7, with D unclear. The CDR3 length is 14 residues. The germline gives CDR1 SNHLY, CDR2 FYNNEI. V lost 4 bases, J lost 0 bases, and 10 bases lay in between. The CDR3 loop is CASSGRHSSYEQYF. CDR3 in DNA: TGTGCCAGCAGTGGGAGACATAGCTCCTACGAGCAGTACTTC.

This clone was picked up a small number of times. The junction departs from the called germline gene at one end, perhaps through a read error. V gene TRBV7-7 combines with J gene TRBJ2-5, with D perhaps TRBD2 (6 bases). This CDR3 is built from 15 residues. The germline gives CDR1 SSHAT, CDR2 FNYEAQ (reference sequence). CDR3 nucleotides: TGTGCTAGCAGCTTAGTGGGGCGGGGCCAAGAGACCCAGTACTTC. Amino acids: CASSLVGRGQETQYF.

The rearrangement links TRBV11-2 to TRBJ2-1, with no clear D. Germline V gene lookup returns CDR1 SGHAT and CDR2 FQNNGV. The CDR3 extends over 14 amino acids. Trimming stripped 3 bases from V and 7 bases from J, with 13 bases between. CDR3 nucleotide sequence: TGTGCCAGCAGCTTGGGTAGAGAGGTAAATGAGCAGTTCTTC. Amino acids: CASSLGREVNEQFF.

This clone showed up just a few times. V is TRBV27 and J is TRBJ2-1; TRBD2 matches at 9 bases. Germline V gene sequence: CDR1 MNHEY, CDR2 SMNVEV (reference sequence). V shed 5 bases, J shed 0 bases, and the junction held 8 bases outside the gene matches. The CDR3 length is 17 residues. CDR3 in amino acids: CASSARLAASSYNEQFF. The CDR3 nucleotides read TGTGCCAGCAGTGCAAGACTAGCGGCGAGCTCCTACAATGAGCAGTTCTTC.

The rearrangement links TRBV12-5 to TRBJ2-3; D is unresolved. The CDR3 has 14 amino acids. Trimming pared 7 bases from V and 2 bases from J, leaving 13 bases between. Germline values: CDR1 LGHNT, CDR2 FRNRAP. CDR3 coding DNA: TGTGCTAGTGCCCCTCAAGGGATCACAGATACGCAGTATTTT. Translation: CASAPQGITDTQYF. Variable domain in full (rest from reference TRBV12-5 and TRBJ2-3): DARVTQTPRHKVTEMGQEVTMRCQPILGHNTVFWYRQTMMQGLELLAYFRNRAPLDDSGMPKDRFSAEMPDATLATLKIQPSEPRDSAVYFCASAPQGITDTQYFGPGTRLTVL.